A selection of T cell receptor beta chains follows, all from one sample in a study of identical twins. TCRdb re-derived calls from the 5' RACE reads in MiXCR, one entry per CDR3 protein. The sample lists roughly 570,000 distinct CDR3 sequences, 9.5% to 10% occurring once. The same sample was also studied in work on yellow fever vaccine responses in identical twins.

The specimen sequenced was PBMCs. These receptors all stem from a woman aged 18-29 years in good health. The CDR3 runs from the conserved cysteine through the conserved F or W. D genes are given only for firm matches. For some rows the clone size is stated as once, few or many, or as a class when expanded; others skip it.

clone_size,v_call,j_call,d_call,cdr3_aa,cdr3_nt
many,TRBV7-9,TRBJ1-1,TRBD1,CASSSRPGTDEAFF,TGTGCCAGCAGCTCTAGACCCGGGACAGATGAAGCTTTCTTT
few,TRBV7-2,TRBJ2-1,TRBD1,CASSPTRGSYNEQFF,TGTGCCAGCAGCCCTACCAGGGGGTCCTACAATGAGCAGTTCTTC
many,TRBV15,TRBJ2-7,TRBD2,CATSREQGLAGGPTYEQYF,TGTGCCACCAGCAGAGAGCAGGGACTAGCGGGAGGCCCGACCTACGAGCAGTACTTC
NA,TRBV7-7,TRBJ2-5,NA,CASSPAGIETQYF,TGTGCTAGCAGCCCGGCGGGGATAGAGACCCAGTACTTC
NA,TRBV7-8,TRBJ2-1,TRBD2,CASTSSGAGGKYNEQFF,TGTGCCAGCACCTCTAGCGGGGCGGGGGGGAAGTACAATGAGCAGTTCTTC
NA,TRBV19,TRBJ2-3,NA,CASNSPHLPPSTDTQYF,TGTGCCAGTAATTCACCCCATTTGCCACCCAGCACAGATACGCAGTATTTT
NA,TRBV12-3/TRBV12-4,TRBJ2-7,TRBD2,CASSFGLAAANEQYF,TGTGCCAGCAGTTTCGGACTAGCGGCCGCCAACGAGCAGTACTTC
many,TRBV6-4,TRBJ2-1,NA,CASSDSNNEQFF,TGTGCCAGCAGTGACTCGAACAATGAGCAGTTCTTC
few,TRBV12-3/TRBV12-4,TRBJ1-5,TRBD1,CASSLGLGQGNQPQHF,TGTGCCAGCAGTTTAGGATTGGGACAGGGCAATCAGCCCCAGCATTTT
many,TRBV6-2/TRBV6-3,TRBJ2-7,NA,CASSYELRGSYEQYF,TGTGCCAGCAGTTACGAGTTACGGGGCTCCTACGAGCAGTACTTC
few,TRBV7-2,TRBJ2-1,NA,CASSLDLNINEQFF,TGTGCCAGCAGCTTAGACCTAAACATCAATGAGCAGTTCTTC
many,TRBV4-3,TRBJ2-3,NA,CASSQDDSGADTQYF,TGCGCCAGCAGCCAAGATGATAGCGGAGCAGATACGCAGTATTTT
NA,TRBV6-2/TRBV6-3,TRBJ2-3,NA,CASSLLTKTDTQYF,TGTGCCAGCAGCCTACTCACTAAGACAGATACGCAGTATTTT
few,TRBV7-2,TRBJ2-7,TRBD2,CASSGRTSASYEQYF,TGTGCCAGCAGCGGGCGGACTAGCGCCTCCTACGAGCAGTACTTC